This TCR beta chain was captured by sequencing in a study of cytomegalovirus exposure and HLA in healthy donors. The PCR contained 60 Vbeta and 13 Jbeta primers. In the source study's methods: Later reanalysis found 70 million to 95 million unique TCR beta chains, roughly 10 million of them shared. Profiling relied on immunoSEQ multiplex PCR, and the TCRdb table lists in-frame clones only, not all of them. V, J and clone size are those of that table, while D and trimming were read from the DNA. The profile covers about 100,000 clones, with about 79% appearing a single time and 4.1% taken by the ten largest. This CDR3 comprises 13 residues. V dropped 4 bases and J dropped 8; count of bases not matched to a gene: 5. Germline V gene sequence: CDR1 MGHRA, CDR2 YSYEKL.

The TCR comes from a female donor in good health and CMV-seropositive. V is TRBV4-1 and J is TRBJ1-2, with 9 bases matching TRBD1. The sample consisted of PBMCs. The DNA for the CDR3 is TGCGCCAGCAGCCTTGGGACAGGGTTAGGCTACACCTTC. Translating gives CASSLGTGLGYTF.